Listed here are 15 T cell receptor beta chains from one sample, sequenced in a study of early T cells in non-severe SARS-CoV-2 infection. TCRdb processed the 5' RACE reads anew with MiXCR; each CDR3 protein has one entry. The sample includes about 92,000 distinct CDR3 sequences, about 14% of them seen just once. The sequenced sample was whole blood. The receptors derive from an adult who was a healthcare worker with PCR-confirmed SARS-CoV-2 infection or an uninfected control (not recorded which).

In its sample, this clonotype was seen a few times. V and J are TRBV6-6 and TRBJ2-3; D is possibly TRBD2 (5 bases). Per germline, CDR1 MNHNY and CDR2 SVGAGI (reference sequence). Trimming took 0 bases from V and 4 from J, leaving 11 bases between them. The CDR3 runs to 15 residues. CDR3 sequence reads: CASSYSRALPDTQYF. In DNA form, the CDR3 reads TGTGCCAGCAGTTACTCGCGGGCCTTGCCAGATACGCAGTATTTT.

This clonotype has a handful of counts. This chain joins TRBV11-2 and TRBJ1-2; D perhaps matches TRBD1 (6 bases). Germline V gene data show CDR1 as SGHAT and CDR2 as FQNNGV. V was cut by 6 bases and J by 8 bases, with 16 bases left in between. There are 13 residues in the CDR3. The CDR3: CASRSTGLRGYTF. The CDR3 nucleotides are TGTGCCAGCAGGTCCACAGGGCTACGAGGCTACACCTTC.

This sequence joins TRBV7-2 and TRBJ1-1, with no clear D. V was shortened by 0 bases and J by 5 bases, with 10 bases between the two germline ends. The CDR3 is made up of 14 amino acids. The germline gives CDR1 SGHTA, CDR2 FQGNSA. CDR3 DNA sequence: TGTGCCAGCAGCTTAGCAGGTCGGGGAACTGAAGCTTTCTTT. Translation gives CASSLAGRGTEAFF. The variable domain in full, with the rest retrieved from reference TRBV7-2 and TRBJ1-1, is GAGVSQSPSNKVTEKGKDVELRCDPISGHTALYWYRQSLGQGLEFLIYFQGNSAPDKSGLPSDRFSAERTGGSVSTLTIQRTQQEDSAVYLCASSLAGRGTEAFFGQGTRLTVV.

In this sample, this clonotype turned up a few times. The chain employs TRBV7-8 and TRBJ1-2; 10 bases align to TRBD1. V lost 5 bases and J lost 2; bases outside the gene matches: 2. The CDR3 has 14 amino acids. Germline V CDR1 and CDR2: SGHVS, FQNEAQ. The CDR3 sequence is CASSRTGGNYGYTF. The CDR3 DNA is TGTGCCAGCAGCAGGACAGGGGGGAACTATGGCTACACCTTC.

This clonotype turned up a few times. The chain uses TRBV5-1 and TRBJ2-2; unclear D gene. V lost 3 bases and J 0 bases, leaving 12 bases between the germline ends. Per the germline V gene, CDR1 is SGHRS and CDR2 is YFSETQ. This CDR3 is 16 amino acids long. Here the CDR3 DNA reads TGCGCCAGCAGCTCGTGGCAGATTCCGAACACCGGGGAGCTGTTTTTT. This gives the protein CASSSWQIPNTGELFF.

The chain is built from TRBV10-1 and TRBJ2-1; D ambiguous. V lost 0 bases and J 2 bases, leaving 17 bases between the germline ends. There are 18 residues in the CDR3. Germline V lookup: CDR1 WNHNN, CDR2 SYGVQD (reference sequence). For the CDR3, the DNA is TGCGCCAGCAGTGAGTCTGTGTCACCCCCAGTACCCTACAATGAGCAGTTCTTC. Amino acids: CASSESVSPPVPYNEQFF.

This rearrangement joins TRBV7-6 to TRBJ2-3; 8 bases are a match to TRBD2. Germline loops: CDR1 SGHVS, CDR2 FNYEAQ. This CDR3 has 16 amino acids. J lost 3 bases, V lost 2 bases, and 7 bases had no gene match. Written as DNA, the CDR3 is TGTGCCAGCAGCTTACTCGCGGGGGGCCTTACAGATACGCAGTATTTT. Its protein product is CASSLLAGGLTDTQYF.

The chain joins TRBV28 to TRBJ2-2; D not resolved. Between the trimmed V and J ends, which lost 8 bases and 7 bases, there was a span of 8 bases. The length of the CDR3 is 11 residues. CDR1 is MDHEN and CDR2 is SYDVKM in the germline V gene. DNA of the CDR3: TGTGCCAGCGTTTATCTCGGGGAGCTGTTTTTT. Its protein is CASVYLGELFF.

This clonotype was detected many times. V gene TRBV11-2 combines with J gene TRBJ2-7; TRBD2 matches at 9 bases. With V trimmed by 5 bases and J by 2 bases, 4 bases remained unmatched. The CDR3 has 14 residues. Germline lookup yields CDR1 SGHAT and CDR2 FQNNGV. CDR3 bases: TGTGCCAGCAGCCGGACTAGCGCCACCTACGAGCAGTACTTC. It specifies CASSRTSATYEQYF. Full variable domain (rest looked up from reference TRBV11-2 and TRBJ2-7): EAGVAQSPRYKIIEKRQSVAFWCNPISGHATLYWYQQILGQGPKLLIQFQNNGVVDDSQLPKDRFSAERLKGVDSTLKIQPAKLEDSAVYLCASSRTSATYEQYFGPGTRLTVT.

This chain links TRBV15 with TRBJ2-3; maybe TRBD1 (6 bases). With 1 base removed from V and 0 bases from J, the gap between germline ends came to 11 bases. The germline V gene has CDR1 LNHNV and CDR2 YYDKDF (reference sequence). The CDR3 has 16 residues. As DNA, the CDR3 is TGTGCCACCAGCAGAGGGACAGTAACTAGCACAGATACGCAGTATTTT. Translated: CATSRGTVTSTDTQYF.

The sample holds a few counts of this clonotype. The chain employs TRBV6-1 and TRBJ1-1, with D tentatively TRBD1 (5 bases). This CDR3 is 13 amino acids long. The germline V gene has CDR1 MNHNS and CDR2 SASEGT. Trimming took off 11 bases at V and 8 bases at J, with 21 bases between the two ends. Here the CDR3 reads CAARERGRSEAFF. In nucleotides, the CDR3 is TGTGCCGCCCGGGAGAGGGGTAGATCGGAAGCTTTCTTT.

The rearrangement joins TRBV29-1 to TRBJ2-5; the D gene is possibly TRBD1 (6 bases). The germline V and J ends were trimmed by 7 bases and 5 bases, with 17 bases remaining between them. Germline assignment: CDR1 SQVTM and CDR2 ANQGSEA. The CDR3 covers 13 residues. DNA of the CDR3: TGCAGCGGTAAAACAGGGTATGACGAGACCCAGTACTTC. Translated, it gives CSGKTGYDETQYF.

This clonotype was observed a handful of times. The chain joins TRBV29-1 to TRBJ2-1; D is perhaps TRBD1 or TRBD2 (5 bases each). V was pared by 4 bases and J by 7 bases, with 5 bases between. Germline CDR1 and CDR2: SQVTM and ANQGSEA. There are 10 residues in the CDR3. This chain's CDR3 is CSVGGNEQFF. CDR3 bases: TGCAGCGTTGGGGGGAATGAGCAGTTCTTC.

This clonotype has ten or more counts. The chain carries TRBV20-1 and TRBJ1-2, with D uncertain. This CDR3 has 15 amino acids. The germline CDR1 and CDR2 sequences are DFQATT and SNEGSKA (reference sequence). V lost 0 bases to trimming and J lost 3 bases, with 14 bases between them. Here the CDR3 DNA reads TGCAGTGCTAGAGACCCCCGGACTTCCTACTATGGCTACACCTTC. This translates into CSARDPRTSYYGYTF.

To note about this clonotype: A much larger clone is a single base away; this may be a read error. The chain carries TRBV11-2 and TRBJ2-7; D not resolved. The V gene's germline CDR1 is SGHAT and CDR2 FQNNGV. Between the trimmed V and J ends, which lost 5 bases and 6 bases, there was a span of 17 bases. The CDR3 is made up of 14 amino acids. This chain's CDR3 is CASSPNMGESEQYF. CDR3 nucleotide sequence: TGTGCCAGCAGCCCAAACATGGGTGAATCCGAGCAGTACTTC.